This passage covers 25 T cell receptor beta chains from one sample sequenced in a study of T cells in Graves' hyperthyroidism and ophthalmopathy. Template material for amplifying TCR beta CDR3 regions consisted of RNA transcripts. HTBI primers were the set used in a first-round RT-PCR of the TCR CDR3. A single record per CDR3 protein comes from TCRdb applying MiXCR to the multiplex PCR reads. The table shows roughly 580,000 distinct CDR3 sequences, with under 60% occurring only once. Material for sequencing was peripheral blood or thyroid tissue (not recorded which). The source of these receptors is a woman younger than 35 with Graves' hyperthyroidism.

This clonotype has more than one count but fewer than ten. The rearrangement links TRBV7-9 to TRBJ1-4, with TRBD1 identical over 8 bases. CDR1 and CDR2 (germline): SEHNR, FQNEAQ (reference sequence). The CDR3 contains 15 residues. With 5 bases clipped from V and 6 bases from J, the junction kept 8 bases outside the gene matches. The CDR3 DNA reads as TGTGCCAGCAGCCTACCGACAGGGGTAGATGAAAAACTGTTTTTT. This encodes CASSLPTGVDEKLFF.

The chain carries TRBV25-1 and TRBJ1-3, with 11 bases that match TRBD1. Losses at the gene ends were 7 bases for V and 3 bases for J; bases not matched to a gene: 5. CDR1 and CDR2 from the germline V gene are MGHDK and SYGVNS. CDR3 length equals 15 residues. CDR3 protein: CASIGTGGLGNTIYF. CDR3 coding DNA: TGTGCCAGCATTGGGACAGGGGGTCTTGGAAACACCATATATTTT.

In this sample, this clonotype turned up many times. The genes are TRBV10-1 and TRBJ1-1; no clear D gene. Germline V gene lookup returns CDR1 WNHNN and CDR2 SYGVQD (reference sequence). V was clipped by 0 bases and J by 9 bases, with 17 bases between them. The CDR3 runs to 15 residues. The CDR3 DNA sequence: TGCGCCAGCAGTGAGTCGACGACCTTTGGGGTTCAAGCTTTCTTT. Residues: CASSESTTFGVQAFF.

V is TRBV7-3 and J is TRBJ1-6; D is undetermined. CDR1 and CDR2 (germline): SGHTA, FQGTGA. The CDR3 is made up of 10 amino acids. V was trimmed by 2 bases and J by 17 bases, leaving 7 bases between them. The CDR3 sequence is CASSLVPVHF. The CDR3 region has the DNA TGTGCCAGCAGCTTAGTCCCCGTCCACTTT.

This clonotype was detected ten times or more. This sequence joins TRBV2 and TRBJ1-1; 7 positions agree with TRBD1. This CDR3 is 17 amino acids long. The V gene's germline CDR1 is SNHLY and CDR2 FYNNEI. J gave up 1 base and V 6 bases, and 14 bases lay outside the gene matches. The CDR3 reads CASSHRDRALGNTEAFF. The CDR3 coding sequence is TGTGCCAGCAGCCACCGTGACAGGGCTTTAGGGAACACTGAAGCTTTCTTT.

The chain carries TRBV15 and TRBJ1-2; D unresolved. V was pared by 1 base and J by 5 bases, with 17 bases between. CDR3 size: 16 residues. The germline CDR1 and CDR2 sequences are LNHNV and YYDKDF (reference sequence). The CDR3 DNA sequence: TGTGCCACCAGCAGAGGCTCTGGGTACACTGGTTATGGCTACACCTTC. Protein product: CATSRGSGYTGYGYTF.

This clonotype was found many times. The gene calls are TRBV29-1 and TRBJ1-2; D not resolved. This CDR3 spans 11 amino acids. CDR1 is SQVTM and CDR2 is ANQGSEA in the germline V gene. V was pared by 6 bases and J by 2 bases, with 7 bases between. As DNA, the CDR3 is TGCAGCGTGGGAGGGAACTATGGCTACACCTTC. Its protein is CSVGGNYGYTF.

The chain uses TRBV4-2 and TRBJ2-7; D is unresolved. V lost 7 bases and J lost 0, with 13 bases in between. CDR1 is LGHNA, CDR2 YNFKEQ, per germline. CDR3 size: 14 residues. The CDR3 is CASIPRGFSYEQYF. Here the CDR3 DNA reads TGTGCCAGCATCCCCCGAGGTTTCTCCTACGAGCAGTACTTC.

Many counts were recorded for this clonotype. As DNA, the CDR3 is TGTGCCATCAGTACAGGATACGAGCAGTACTTC. Translation: CAISTGYEQYF. The chain has TRBV10-3 and TRBJ2-7; D may be TRBD1 (5 bases). The CDR3 runs to 11 residues. Trimming removed 5 bases at V and 4 bases at J, with 6 bases between. Germline assignment: CDR1 ENHRY and CDR2 SYGVKD.

As to this clonotype: A single base separates this from a much larger clone, so it may be a read error. The CDR3 DNA sequence: TGTGCCATCAGTGAGTCTGGCTCCAAAGGTGGCTACACCTTC. It is translated as CAISESGSKGGYTF. The chain links TRBV10-3 to TRBJ1-2; D is unclear. Trimming shortened V by 0 bases and J by 7 bases, and 12 bases separated the two germline ends. CDR1 and CDR2 from the germline V gene are ENHRY and SYGVKD. This CDR3 has 14 amino acids.

This chain uses TRBV2 with TRBJ1-1; the D is unclear. CDR1 is SNHLY, CDR2 FYNNEI, per germline. The germline V and J ends were trimmed by 6 bases and 4 bases, with 18 bases remaining between them. The CDR3 is made up of 15 amino acids. This CDR3 reads CASSQDNQVGTEAFF. Here the CDR3 DNA reads TGTGCCAGCAGCCAAGATAACCAGGTTGGCACTGAAGCTTTCTTT. Combining the CDR3 with reference TRBV2 and TRBJ1-1 gives the whole variable domain EPEVTQTPSHQVTQMGQEVILRCVPISNHLYFYWYRQILGQKVEFLVSFYNNEISEKSEIFDDQFSVERPDGSNFTLKIRSTKLEDSAMYFCASSQDNQVGTEAFFGQGTRLTVV.

The chain carries TRBV5-6 and TRBJ2-6; D possibly corresponds to TRBD2 (6 bases). Germline assignment: CDR1 SGHDT and CDR2 YYEEEE. The CDR3 is 17 residues long. Trimming cost V 8 bases and J 0 bases, with 18 bases left between them. In nucleotides, the CDR3 is TGTGCCAGTCTGTACTGGGAGGAGTACTCTGGGGCCAACGTCCTGACTTTC. Protein sequence: CASLYWEEYSGANVLTF.

This clonotype has more than one count but fewer than ten. The gene calls are TRBV5-1 and TRBJ2-7, with 7 positions matching TRBD1. This CDR3 is 13 amino acids long. CDR1 SGHRS and CDR2 YFSETQ come from the germline V gene. V was pared by 5 bases and J by 1 base, with 3 bases of the junction left unmatched. CDR3 bases: TGCGCCAGCAGAACGGACAGGTCCTACGAGCAGTACTTC. This translates into CASRTDRSYEQYF. Combining the CDR3 with reference TRBV5-1 and TRBJ2-7 gives the whole variable domain KAGVTQTPRYLIKTRGQQVTLSCSPISGHRSVSWYQQTPGQGLQFLFEYFSETQRNKGNFPGRFSGRQFSNSRSEMNVSTLELGDSALYLCASRTDRSYEQYFGPGTRLTVT.

The V and J genes are TRBV11-2 and TRBJ1-6; 7 bases line up with TRBD1. J was trimmed by 3 bases and V by 4 bases; bases with no gene match: 6. The CDR3 is 16 amino acids. Per germline, CDR1 SGHAT and CDR2 FQNNGV. In DNA, the CDR3 is TGTGCCAGCAGCTGGGGACAGCTTAACTATAATTCACCCCTCCACTTT. Translating it yields CASSWGQLNYNSPLHF.

This clonotype was counted only a few times. The chain carries TRBV7-9 and TRBJ2-7; 8 positions match TRBD1. The germline V gene encodes CDR1 SEHNR and CDR2 FQNEAQ (reference sequence). CDR3 size: 17 residues. V shed 7 bases and J 0 bases; nucleotides not matched to a gene: 14. For the CDR3, the DNA is TGTGCCAGCAACCCCTGGGCAGGGGGCCCAAACTCCTACGAGCAGTACTTC. Protein sequence: CASNPWAGGPNSYEQYF.

The V call is TRBV12-3 or TRBV12-4, the J call TRBJ1-1, with unresolved D. Trimming pared 3 bases from V and 4 bases from J, leaving 12 bases between. The CDR3 has 14 residues. The CDR3 DNA sequence: TGTGCCAGCAGTTTGTTCTGGGTACGCACTGAAGCTTTCTTT. Its protein product is CASSLFWVRTEAFF.

This clonotype was seen at least ten times. This chain links TRBV7-9 with TRBJ1-6; D is unclear. CDR3 size: 13 residues. Trimming took 7 bases from V and 7 from J, leaving 11 bases between them. Germline V lookup: CDR1 SEHNR, CDR2 FQNEAQ (reference sequence). The CDR3 spells CASTSTTNSPLHF. As DNA, the CDR3 is TGTGCCAGCACTTCAACCACGAATTCACCCCTCCACTTT.

This clonotype was recorded a few times. V gene TRBV20-1 combines with J gene TRBJ2-5; D is undetermined. CDR1 DFQATT and CDR2 SNEGSKA come from the germline V gene (reference sequence). V was clipped by 1 base and J by 0 bases, with 6 bases between them. The CDR3 extends over 13 amino acids. CDR3 in amino acids: CSARGRHQETQYF. Written as DNA, the CDR3 is TGCAGTGCTAGAGGCCGGCACCAAGAGACCCAGTACTTC.

V and J are TRBV7-3 and TRBJ1-3; a weak D match, TRBD1 (6 bases). The CDR3 covers 16 residues. CDR1 and CDR2 (germline): SGHTA, FQGTGA. V lost 3 bases and J lost 0, with 12 bases in between. The CDR3 nucleotides are TGTGCCAGCAGCTTGGTGGGGGCCGCCTCTGGAAACACCATATATTTT. It specifies CASSLVGAASGNTIYF.

CDR3 nucleotides: TGTGCCAGCAGCCCCGGAGGTAGCGGGAGCGGGAGTGAGACCCAGTACTTC. The encoded protein is CASSPGGSGSGSETQYF. V usage is TRBV7-9 and J usage is TRBJ2-5; 9 bases agree with TRBD2. The CDR3 has 17 amino acids. V dropped 5 bases and J dropped 5; count of bases not matched to a gene: 15. Germline values: CDR1 SEHNR, CDR2 FQNEAQ (reference sequence).

As for this clonotype: One junction end does not reproduce the germline sequence, and a read error may be involved. The chain recombines TRBV7-3 with TRBJ1-1; a possible D gene is TRBD1 (5 bases). The CDR3 has 17 residues. Germline V gene lookup returns CDR1 SGHTA and CDR2 FQGTGA. CDR3 sequence (DNA): TGCGCCAGCAGCCGTTCCGGGACCTTCCTCGGCGGAACTGAAGCTTTCTTT. Translated, it gives CASSRSGTFLGGTEAFF.

The V call is TRBV4-2, the J call TRBJ2-7; D is perhaps TRBD1 (5 bases). Between the trimmed V and J ends, which lost 0 bases and 3 bases, there was a span of 9 bases. The CDR3 runs to 14 residues. CDR1 and CDR2 from the germline V gene are LGHNA and YNFKEQ. This CDR3 reads CASSQDSRVYEQYF. The CDR3 bases are TGTGCCAGCAGCCAAGATAGCAGGGTCTACGAGCAGTACTTC.

This clonotype was observed a handful of times. The chain has TRBV9 and TRBJ1-2; no reliable D call. The germline CDR1 and CDR2 sequences are SGDLS and YYNGEE. V was cut by 2 bases and J by 5 bases, with 19 bases left in between. There are 16 residues in the CDR3. The CDR3 DNA reads as TGTGCCAGCAGCGTTGTGTTCGGCGGGTCGGGGTATGGCTACACCTTC. Its translation: CASSVVFGGSGYGYTF.

This clonotype occurred a few times. V is TRBV2 and J is TRBJ2-6; D is ambiguous. Germline CDR1 and CDR2: SNHLY and FYNNEI. The CDR3 contains 17 residues. V shed 3 bases and J shed 0 bases, with 12 bases lying between them. The CDR3 bases are TGTGCCAGCAGTGACGTAGACGCCAGCTCTGGGGCCAACGTCCTGACTTTC. Its protein is CASSDVDASSGANVLTF.

The chain links TRBV7-7 to TRBJ2-5, with 12 bases lining up with TRBD2. Trimming took 1 base from V and 4 from J; bases not matched to a gene: 4. Germline values: CDR1 SSHAT, CDR2 FNYEAQ (reference sequence). The CDR3 is made up of 16 amino acids. In DNA form, the CDR3 reads TGTGCCAGCAGCTTAGGGGCTAGCGGGGGGGCAGAGACCCAGTACTTC. Protein product: CASSLGASGGAETQYF.